These T cell receptor beta chains were read from a single sample in a study of shared clonotypes between healthy human individuals. Clones were sequenced by immunoSEQ multiplex PCR, and TCRdb holds only the in-frame ones, with some missing. The table includes 2,500,000 or so clones, roughly 93% detected once. Sequenced: naive CD4+ T cells from PBMCs. The receptors stem from a man aged 18 to 29 in good health. Some clones in this sample may be carry-over from other donors' samples. The CDR3 runs from the conserved cysteine through the conserved F or W. Fields, in order: V gene, J gene, CDR3 protein.

v_call: TRBV7-7; j_call: TRBJ2-1; cdr3_aa: CASSPTWTGDYNEQFF
v_call: TRBV27; j_call: TRBJ2-3; cdr3_aa: CASSGPATDRPSYHTDTQYF
v_call: TRBV11-2; j_call: TRBJ2-5; cdr3_aa: CASSLAGVETQYF
v_call: TRBV29-1; j_call: TRBJ2-7; cdr3_aa: CSVSGLGSSYEQYF
v_call: TRBV30; j_call: TRBJ2-3; cdr3_aa: CAWSGPATDTQYF
v_call: TRBV25-1; j_call: TRBJ1-2; cdr3_aa: CASSGQTGTATTNYGYTF
v_call: TRBV6-1; j_call: TRBJ1-1; cdr3_aa: CASLQSYWNTEAFF
v_call: TRBV11-2; j_call: TRBJ1-3; cdr3_aa: CASSLGNTIYF
v_call: TRBV10-3; j_call: TRBJ2-1; cdr3_aa: CAISDWTGGSNEQFF
v_call: TRBV28; j_call: TRBJ1-3; cdr3_aa: CASSSGNSGNTIYF
v_call: TRBV11-1; j_call: TRBJ2-5; cdr3_aa: CASSSGAGVGETQYF
v_call: TRBV7-2; j_call: TRBJ1-2; cdr3_aa: CASSLLTGDYGYTF
v_call: TRBV10-3; j_call: TRBJ2-2; cdr3_aa: CAISGVNTGELFF
v_call: TRBV4-1; j_call: TRBJ2-3; cdr3_aa: CASSQLPRTGGPDTQYF
v_call: TRBV29-1; j_call: TRBJ1-1; cdr3_aa: CSGTGWLNTEAFF
v_call: TRBV6-6; j_call: TRBJ2-1; cdr3_aa: CASRKSAYHEQFF
v_call: TRBV2; j_call: TRBJ2-7; cdr3_aa: CASSVGPGQGVYEQYF
v_call: TRBV29-1; j_call: TRBJ2-2; cdr3_aa: CSASRASTWGELFF
v_call: TRBV2; j_call: TRBJ2-7; cdr3_aa: CASSEVRLAGSYEQYF
v_call: TRBV7-2; j_call: TRBJ2-3; cdr3_aa: CASSLNIGRSLGTDTQYF
v_call: TRBV27; j_call: TRBJ2-7; cdr3_aa: CASSPRTGISYEQYF
v_call: TRBV15; j_call: TRBJ2-2; cdr3_aa: CATQGGYTGELFF
v_call: TRBV7-2; j_call: TRBJ2-5; cdr3_aa: CASSLRQQETQYF
v_call: TRBV5-4; j_call: TRBJ2-1; cdr3_aa: CASSLASSGSGEQFF
v_call: TRBV5-1; j_call: TRBJ1-1; cdr3_aa: CASSLETANTEAFF
v_call: TRBV19; j_call: TRBJ2-1; cdr3_aa: CASSETGGVGNEQFF
v_call: TRBV28; j_call: TRBJ2-7; cdr3_aa: CASRTREGRYEQYF
v_call: TRBV5-4; j_call: TRBJ2-7; cdr3_aa: CASSLKQGINEQYF
v_call: TRBV5-4; j_call: TRBJ2-2; cdr3_aa: CASSLVTANTGELFF
v_call: TRBV6-5; j_call: TRBJ1-6; cdr3_aa: CASSLGTGSSPLHF
v_call: TRBV4-2; j_call: TRBJ2-7; cdr3_aa: CASSHKGLAGSSYEQYF
v_call: TRBV25-1; j_call: TRBJ2-7; cdr3_aa: CASREDPRNEQYF
v_call: TRBV7-9; j_call: TRBJ2-5; cdr3_aa: CASSLDQRETQYF
v_call: TRBV19; j_call: TRBJ1-5; cdr3_aa: CASSILTGKSNQPQHF
v_call: TRBV2; j_call: TRBJ2-2; cdr3_aa: CASTTRDRAGELFF
v_call: TRBV7-2; j_call: TRBJ1-2; cdr3_aa: CASSLGAHYGYTF
v_call: TRBV18; j_call: TRBJ2-3; cdr3_aa: CASSGLATTSTDTQYF
v_call: TRBV6-4; j_call: TRBJ2-2; cdr3_aa: CASRVGTTGELFF
v_call: TRBV18; j_call: TRBJ2-3; cdr3_aa: CASSPPGQAHADTQYF
v_call: TRBV7-8; j_call: TRBJ1-5; cdr3_aa: CASSSRDSNQPQHF
v_call: TRBV7-9; j_call: TRBJ2-7; cdr3_aa: CASSSISTEQYF